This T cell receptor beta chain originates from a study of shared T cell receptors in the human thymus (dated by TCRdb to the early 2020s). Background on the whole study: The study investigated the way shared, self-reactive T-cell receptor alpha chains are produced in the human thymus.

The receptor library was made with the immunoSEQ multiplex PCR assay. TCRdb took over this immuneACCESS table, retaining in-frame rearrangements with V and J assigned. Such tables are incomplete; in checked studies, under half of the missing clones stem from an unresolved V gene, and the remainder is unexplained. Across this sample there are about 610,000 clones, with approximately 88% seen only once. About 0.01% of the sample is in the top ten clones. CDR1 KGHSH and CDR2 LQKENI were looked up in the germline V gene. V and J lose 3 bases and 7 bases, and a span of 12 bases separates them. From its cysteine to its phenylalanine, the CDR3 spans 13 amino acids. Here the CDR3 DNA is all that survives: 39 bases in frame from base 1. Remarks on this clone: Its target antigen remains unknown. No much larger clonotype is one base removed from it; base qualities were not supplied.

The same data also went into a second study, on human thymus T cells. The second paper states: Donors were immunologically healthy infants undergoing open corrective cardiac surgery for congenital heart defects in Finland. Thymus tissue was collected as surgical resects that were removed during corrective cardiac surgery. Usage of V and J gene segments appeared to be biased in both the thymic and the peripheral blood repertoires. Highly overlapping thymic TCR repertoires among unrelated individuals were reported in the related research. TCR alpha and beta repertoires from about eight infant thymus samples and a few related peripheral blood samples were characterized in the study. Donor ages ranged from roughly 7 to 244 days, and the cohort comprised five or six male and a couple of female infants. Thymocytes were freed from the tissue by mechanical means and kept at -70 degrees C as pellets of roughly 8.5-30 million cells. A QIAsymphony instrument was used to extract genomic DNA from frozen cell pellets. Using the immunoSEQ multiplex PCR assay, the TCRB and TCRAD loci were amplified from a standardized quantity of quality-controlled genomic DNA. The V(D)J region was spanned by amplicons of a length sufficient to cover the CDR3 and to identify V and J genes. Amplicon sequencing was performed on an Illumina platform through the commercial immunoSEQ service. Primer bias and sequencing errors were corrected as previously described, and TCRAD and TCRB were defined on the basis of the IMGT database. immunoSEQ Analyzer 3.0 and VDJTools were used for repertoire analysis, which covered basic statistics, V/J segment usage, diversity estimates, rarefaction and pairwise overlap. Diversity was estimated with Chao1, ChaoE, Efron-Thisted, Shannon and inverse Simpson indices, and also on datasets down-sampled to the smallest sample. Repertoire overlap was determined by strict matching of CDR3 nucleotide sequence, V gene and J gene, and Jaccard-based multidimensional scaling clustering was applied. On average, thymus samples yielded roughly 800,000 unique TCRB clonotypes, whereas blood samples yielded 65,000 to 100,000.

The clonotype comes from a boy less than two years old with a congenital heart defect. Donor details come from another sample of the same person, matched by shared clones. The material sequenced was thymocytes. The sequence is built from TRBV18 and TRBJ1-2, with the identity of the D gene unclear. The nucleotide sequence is TGTGCCAGCTCACCTGGAGGAGAGTTTGGCTACACCTTC. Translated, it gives CASSPGGEFGYTF.